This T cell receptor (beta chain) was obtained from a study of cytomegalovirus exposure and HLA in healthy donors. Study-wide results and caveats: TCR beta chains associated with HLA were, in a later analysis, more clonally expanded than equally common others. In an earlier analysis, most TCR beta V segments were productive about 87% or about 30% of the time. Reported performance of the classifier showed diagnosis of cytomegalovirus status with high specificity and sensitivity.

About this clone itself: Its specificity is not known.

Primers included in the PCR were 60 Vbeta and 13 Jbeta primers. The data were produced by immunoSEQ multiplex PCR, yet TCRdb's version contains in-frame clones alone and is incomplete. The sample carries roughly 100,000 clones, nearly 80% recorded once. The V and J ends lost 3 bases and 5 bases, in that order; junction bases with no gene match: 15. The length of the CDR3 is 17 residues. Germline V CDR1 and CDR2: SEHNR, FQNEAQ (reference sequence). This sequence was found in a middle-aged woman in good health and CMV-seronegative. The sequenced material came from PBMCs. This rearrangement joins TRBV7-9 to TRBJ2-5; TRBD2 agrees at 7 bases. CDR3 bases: TGTGCCAGCAGCTTGAGTGGGTTTGCGGGAGAGGGTGAGACCCAGTACTTC. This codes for CASSLSGFAGEGETQYF.